This paragraph reports one TCR beta chain. The data belong to a study of T cells in Graves' hyperthyroidism and ophthalmopathy. Trimming cost V 0 bases and J 4 bases, with 14 bases left between them. There are 16 residues in the CDR3. The germline V gene has CDR1 ENHRY and CDR2 SYGVKD. Amplification yielded TCR beta CDR3 regions, with RNA transcripts as the source. HTBI primers were used for first-round RT-PCR of the TCR CDR3. One entry per CDR3 protein results from TCRdb running MiXCR on the multiplex PCR reads. The sample records about 640,000 distinct CDR3 sequences, less than 25% being singletons. The receptor was isolated from a man younger than 40 with Graves' ophthalmopathy. The sequencing sample was made of blood. The chain has TRBV10-3 and TRBJ2-3, with D perhaps TRBD2 (6 bases). The CDR3 here is CAISESIGRGADTQYF. DNA for the CDR3: TGTGCCATCAGTGAGTCGATCGGGAGAGGAGCAGATACGCAGTATTTT.